Sequencing of this T cell receptor (beta chain) was carried out in a study of a mutant IDH1 vaccine in newly diagnosed glioma. About the study: Among treated patients, roughly 60% were male and around 38% female, and mean age was approximately 40 years. Overall study results and limits: Altogether, around 93% of patients exhibited vaccine-induced immune responses.

Points on this clone: What it binds is not known.

Method: immunoSEQ multiplex PCR; TCRdb's copy keeps in-frame clones and lacks some. This sample has around 33,000 clones; over 60% occur once, and the top ten carry about 9.4%. The time point denotes: baseline, week 1 (first vaccination visit). The sample's treatment: pre-vaccination baseline after standard-of-care therapy. Each astrocytoma in the donors was new, WHO grade 3 or 4, IDH1-mutant and ATRX-lost. The source of this sequence is a man aged 50 or older with glioma. Some clones in this sample may be carry-over from other donors' samples. The starting material was peripheral blood mononuclear cells (PBMCs), obtained from a glioma patient treated with radiotherapy, temozolomide or both.

CDR3 protein: CASSTDSAWEPQHF. CDR3 bases: TGTGCCAGCAGTACGGACAGCGCTTGGGAGCCCCAGCATTTT. V gene TRBV27 combines with J gene TRBJ1-5; D is perhaps TRBD1 (6 bases). Trimming removed 5 bases at V and 8 bases at J, with 16 bases between. In germline, CDR1 is MNHEY, CDR2 SMNVEV (reference sequence). The CDR3 covers 14 residues.